This TCR beta chain was sequenced for a study of blood T cell repertoires in COVID-19. For the study at large: In each case, the material was cDNA or gDNA derived from T cells, B-cell-depleted T cells, or PBMCs.

CDR3 length: 14 amino acids. The germline CDR1 and CDR2 sequences are SQVTM and ANQGSEA. Trimming removed 4 bases from V and 1 base from J, with 13 bases in between. Sequencing used immunoSEQ multiplex PCR; TCRdb keeps in-frame clones, though not all of them. The top ten clones hold roughly 5% of a sample with 100,000 to 120,000 clones, roughly nine tenths of them seen once. The sample was peripheral blood. The clonotype comes from a human donor in a cohort sampled during active COVID-19. The chain is built from TRBV29-1 and TRBJ1-1; D is uncertain. CDR3 region: CSVAGSTGNTEAFF. The CDR3 DNA sequence: TGCAGCGTTGCTGGGTCAACGGGGAACACTGAAGCTTTCTTT.